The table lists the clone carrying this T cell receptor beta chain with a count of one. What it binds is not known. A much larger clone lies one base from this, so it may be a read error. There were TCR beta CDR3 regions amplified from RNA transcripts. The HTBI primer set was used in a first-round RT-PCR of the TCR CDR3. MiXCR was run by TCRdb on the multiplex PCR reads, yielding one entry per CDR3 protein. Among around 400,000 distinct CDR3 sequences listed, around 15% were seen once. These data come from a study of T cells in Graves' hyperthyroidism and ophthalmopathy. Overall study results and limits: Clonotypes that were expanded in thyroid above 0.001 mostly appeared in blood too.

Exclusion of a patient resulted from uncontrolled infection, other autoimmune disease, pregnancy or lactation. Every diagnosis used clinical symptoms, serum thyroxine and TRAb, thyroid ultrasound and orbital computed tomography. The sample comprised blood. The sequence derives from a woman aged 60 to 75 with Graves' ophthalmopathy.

The CDR3: CSATCGRGFVDTQYF. The CDR3 DNA sequence: TGCAGTGCTACTTGCGGGAGGGGATTCGTGGATACGCAGTATTTT. V usage is TRBV20-1 and J usage is TRBJ2-3; 9 positions agree with TRBD2. The length of the CDR3 is 15 residues. In germline, CDR1 is DFQATT, CDR2 SNEGSKA (reference sequence). The V segment lost 4 bases and the J segment 6 bases; nucleotides outside the gene matches: 11.